This T cell receptor (beta chain) emerged from a study of cytomegalovirus exposure and HLA in healthy donors. Study-level points and caveats: The study put about 180 TCR beta chains on its list as cytomegalovirus-associated.

The junction had 6 bases not matched to a gene; V was cut back by 4 bases and J by 1 base. Germline V gives CDR1 SGHRS, CDR2 YFSETQ. CDR3 length: 15 amino acids. The PCR employed 60 Vbeta primers together with 13 Jbeta primers. The repertoire was sequenced with immunoSEQ multiplex PCR; TCRdb's copy has only in-frame clones and lacks some. The sample lists fewer than 200,000 clones, nearly 80% occurring once. This clone was seen a handful of times. Its antigen is as yet unknown. The sample comprised PBMCs. The J gene is TRBJ2-7, the V gene TRBV5-1, with TRBD2 matching over 9 bases. The clonotype comes from a woman in her forties or fifties in good health and CMV-seropositive. CDR3 nucleotides: TGCGCCAGCAGCGGAGCGGGGGGTCCTTCCTACGAGCAGTACTTC. It encodes CASSGAGGPSYEQYF.